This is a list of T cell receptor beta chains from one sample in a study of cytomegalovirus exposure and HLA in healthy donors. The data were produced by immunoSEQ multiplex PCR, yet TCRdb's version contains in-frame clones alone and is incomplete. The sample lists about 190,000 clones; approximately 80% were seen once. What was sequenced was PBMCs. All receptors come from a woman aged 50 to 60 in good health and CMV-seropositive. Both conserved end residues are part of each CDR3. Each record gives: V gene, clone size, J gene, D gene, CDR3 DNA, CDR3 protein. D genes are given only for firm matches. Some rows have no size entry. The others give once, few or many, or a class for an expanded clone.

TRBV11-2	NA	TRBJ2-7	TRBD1	TGTGCCAGCAGCCGGGACAGCACCTACGAGCAGTACTTC	CASSRDSTYEQYF
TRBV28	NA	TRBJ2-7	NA	TGTGCCAGCCAGGTCTTTCTCCAGGGTCCCTCCTACGAGCAGTACTTC	CASQVFLQGPSYEQYF
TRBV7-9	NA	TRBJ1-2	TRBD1	TGTGCCAGCAGCTTAACAGGGGGAGACGGCTACACCTTC	CASSLTGGDGYTF
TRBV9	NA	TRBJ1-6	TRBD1	TGTGCCAGCAGCCGGACGGGACAGAGCTCCTATAATTCACCCCTCCACTTT	CASSRTGQSSYNSPLHF
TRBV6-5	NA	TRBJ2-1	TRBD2	TGTGCCAGCAGTTCCCCCGTAGCGGGGGGGAACAATGAGCAGTTCTTC	CASSSPVAGGNNEQFF
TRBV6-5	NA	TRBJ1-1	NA	TGTGCCAGCAGTTTGGGCCTGGGAGCTTTCTTT	CASSLGLGAFF
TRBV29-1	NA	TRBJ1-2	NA	TGCAGCGTTGTCCCCCCCGCCAGTCCCCACTATGGCTACACCTTC	CSVVPPASPHYGYTF
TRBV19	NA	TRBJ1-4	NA	TGTGCCACCGGTGCAACTAATGAAAAACTGTTTTTT	CATGATNEKLFF
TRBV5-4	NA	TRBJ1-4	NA	TGTGCCAGCAGCTTGGGAGGGTTGACTAATGAAAAACTGTTTTTT	CASSLGGLTNEKLFF
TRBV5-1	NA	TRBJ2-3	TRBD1	TGCGCCAGCAGCTTGCAGGGGGGCACAGATACGCAGTATTTT	CASSLQGGTDTQYF
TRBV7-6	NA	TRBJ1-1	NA	TGTGCCAGCAGCGCGGTCAGGGGCACTGAAGCTTTCTTT	CASSAVRGTEAFF
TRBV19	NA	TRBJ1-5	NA	TGTGCCAGTAGTAAAGACCGAGATAATTATAGCAATCAGCCCCAGCATTTT	CASSKDRDNYSNQPQHF
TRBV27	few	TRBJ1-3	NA	TGTGCCAGCAGTCCGGACAGCTCTGGAAACACCATATATTTT	CASSPDSSGNTIYF
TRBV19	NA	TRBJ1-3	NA	TGTGCCAGCTGGGACACACTCACCTCTGGAAACACCATATATTTT	CASWDTLTSGNTIYF
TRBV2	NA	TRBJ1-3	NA	TGTGCCAGCAGTGAAACTCGGGGGGGAAACACCATATATTTT	CASSETRGGNTIYF
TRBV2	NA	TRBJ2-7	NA	TGTGCCAGCAGGGAAGGTGTGGCCGGGTCTACGGGGCAGTACTTC	CASREGVAGSTGQYF
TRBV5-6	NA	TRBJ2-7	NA	TGTGCCAGCAGCTTGGTCGGGATTACCTACGAGCAGTACTTC	CASSLVGITYEQYF
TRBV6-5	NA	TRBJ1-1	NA	TGTGCCAGCAGTTACTCGAGGGTTGGTAACACTGAAGCTTTCTTT	CASSYSRVGNTEAFF
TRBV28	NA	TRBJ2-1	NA	TGTGCCAGCAGAAGTTACAGGGCAGGATCCTACAATGAGCAGTTCTTC	CASRSYRAGSYNEQFF
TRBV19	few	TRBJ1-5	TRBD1	TGTGCCAGTAGTATGGTCGGACAGGGAGTGCAGCCCCAGCATTTT	CASSMVGQGVQPQHF
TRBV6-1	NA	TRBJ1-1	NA	TGTGCCAGCAAGCGGGGGTACACTGAAGCTTTCTTT	CASKRGYTEAFF
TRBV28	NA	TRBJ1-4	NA	TGTGCCAGCAGGGCGGATGATATCGGCAGGGTCGGTGAAAAACTGTTTTTT	CASRADDIGRVGEKLFF
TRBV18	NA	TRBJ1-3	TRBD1	TGTGCCAGCTCGACAGGGGTTTTAAATGGAAACACCATATATTTT	CASSTGVLNGNTIYF
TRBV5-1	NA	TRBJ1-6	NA	TGCGCCAGCAGCTTGGCGCCAGCGGAGAATTCACCCCTCCACTTT	CASSLAPAENSPLHF
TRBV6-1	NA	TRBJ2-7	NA	TGTGCCAGCCTTCGGGACACCTCCTACGAGCAGTACTTC	CASLRDTSYEQYF
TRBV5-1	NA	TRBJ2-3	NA	TGCGCCAGCAGGGCGAAAGGGGGCACAGATACGCAGTATTTT	CASRAKGGTDTQYF
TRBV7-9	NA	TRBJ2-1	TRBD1	TGTGCCAGCAGCTCCGGACAGGGTTTAAATGAGCAGTTCTTC	CASSSGQGLNEQFF
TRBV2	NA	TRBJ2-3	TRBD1	TGTGCCAGCAGGCCGGGACAGAGCACAGATACGCAGTATTTT	CASRPGQSTDTQYF
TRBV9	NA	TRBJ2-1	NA	TGTGCCAGCAGCGTAGATCGCAATGAGCAGTTCTTC	CASSVDRNEQFF
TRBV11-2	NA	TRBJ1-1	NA	TGTGCCAGCAGCTTAGGGGCAGTCAGAAACACTGAAGCTTTCTTT	CASSLGAVRNTEAFF
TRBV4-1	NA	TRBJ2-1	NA	TGCGCCAGCAGCCAAGGTCTAGGGGGGGAAGCGTTCTTC	CASSQGLGGEAFF
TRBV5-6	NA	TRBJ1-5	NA	TGTGCCAGCAGCTTTGGCCGATATAGCAATCAGCCCCAGCATTTT	CASSFGRYSNQPQHF